Sequencing of this TCR beta chain was carried out in a study of blood T cell repertoires in COVID-19. For the study at large: The cDNA or gDNA used as material had been derived from T cells, B-cell-depleted T cells, or PBMCs.

V lost 0 bases and J lost 1, with 24 bases in between. CDR1 is MNHNS, CDR2 SASEGT, per germline. This CDR3 is 20 amino acids long. Authors' analysis steps: Researchers report that nucleated cell counts were estimated from reference gene primer amplification. The protocol was immunoSEQ multiplex PCR, while the TCRdb copy is restricted to in-frame clones and leaves out a portion. V, J and clone size derive from that table, while D and trimming were established from the DNA sequence. The sample includes some 370,000 clones, over 80% of them seen just once. Recruitment covered 25 or so US areas and drew participants whose ages spanned about 18 to 90 years. Researchers sorted participants into cohorts using their self-reported clinical history.

What was sequenced was PBMCs or T cells enriched from blood (not recorded which). The sequence derives from a woman in her fifties or sixties who had recovered from COVID-19. The chain employs TRBV6-1 and TRBJ1-2; the D gene is possibly TRBD1 (6 bases). This chain's CDR3 is CASSEAHRRGLQRGNYGYTF. CDR3 in DNA: TGTGCCAGCAGTGAAGCACACCGCAGGGGCCTCCAAAGGGGTAACTATGGCTACACCTTC.